The 3 T cell receptor beta chains below come from one sample, sequenced in a study of T cell responses to AZD1222 COVID-19 vaccine. Measured with immunoSEQ multiplex PCR; TCRdb has only the in-frame clones, and not every one. The sample has 250,000 to 300,000 clones; 85% to 95% are singletons. The specimen comprised peripheral blood, sampled 28 days after the second AZD1222 dose. The receptor set was obtained from an adult who received the AZD1222 COVID-19 vaccine.

The rearrangement links TRBV4-2 to TRBJ2-2; TRBD1 is a possible D gene (5 bases). V was trimmed by 1 base and J by 6 bases, leaving 18 bases between them. Germline V gene sequence: CDR1 LGHNA, CDR2 YNFKEQ. The CDR3 runs 17 residues. CDR3 DNA: TGTGCCAGCAGCCAAGTGTGGGTTGGGGCGGTGGCCGGGGAGCTGTTTTTT. Its translation: CASSQVWVGAVAGELFF.

The CDR3 region has the DNA TGTGCCAGCAGTCTGCGTGGAAACACCATATATTTT. Translating it yields CASSLRGNTIYF. The chain employs TRBV12-3 or TRBV12-4 and TRBJ1-3, with D unclear. The CDR3 extends over 12 amino acids. Trimming stripped 5 bases from V and 3 bases from J, with 5 bases between.

The CDR3 sequence: CASSSPSSYEQYF. In DNA, the CDR3 is TGTGCCAGCAGTTCCCCTAGTTCCTACGAGCAGTACTTC. This chain connects TRBV28 to TRBJ2-7, with D uncertain. The CDR3 extends over 13 amino acids. CDR1 MDHEN and CDR2 SYDVKM come from the germline V gene. Trimming removed 4 bases at V and 1 base at J, with 8 bases between.